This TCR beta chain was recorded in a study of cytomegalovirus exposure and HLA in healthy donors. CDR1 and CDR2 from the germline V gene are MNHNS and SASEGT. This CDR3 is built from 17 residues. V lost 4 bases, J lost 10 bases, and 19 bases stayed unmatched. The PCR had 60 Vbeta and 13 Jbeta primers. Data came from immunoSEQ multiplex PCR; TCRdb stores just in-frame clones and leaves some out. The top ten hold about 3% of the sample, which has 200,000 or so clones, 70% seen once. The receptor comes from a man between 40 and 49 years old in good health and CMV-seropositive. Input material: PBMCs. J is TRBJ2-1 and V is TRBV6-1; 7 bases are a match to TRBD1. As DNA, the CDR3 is TGTGCCAGCAGTGGACCCTATGGGACCAGCAAAGGGGGCGAGCAGTTCTTC. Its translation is CASSGPYGTSKGGEQFF.